This T cell receptor beta chain was captured by sequencing in a study of T cells in Graves' hyperthyroidism and ophthalmopathy. Germline assignment: CDR1 LNHDA and CDR2 SQIVND (reference sequence). The CDR3 consists of 12 residues. Exclusion followed for patients with uncontrolled infection, other autoimmune disease, pregnancy or lactation. Diagnoses rested on clinical symptoms, serum thyroxine and TRAb, thyroid ultrasound and orbital computed tomography. Study-wide findings and caveats: Most expanded thyroid clonotypes above 0.001 recurred in blood.

TCR beta CDR3 regions were amplified from RNA. The primer set for the first-round RT-PCR of the TCR CDR3 was HTBI. Using its own MiXCR run on the multiplex PCR reads, TCRdb lists one record per CDR3 protein. The data contain hundreds of thousands of distinct CDR3 sequences, approximately 42% of them singletons. Concerning this clonotype: Its cognate antigen is unknown. A junction boundary mismatches the germline segment, possibly from a read error.

Sequences were obtained from peripheral blood or thyroid tissue (not recorded which). The sequence was collected from an adult man with Graves' disease, either hyperthyroidism or ophthalmopathy (not recorded which). This sequence joins TRBV19 and TRBJ1-1; TRBD1 is a possible D gene (5 bases). The CDR3 sequence: CTSRTGNTEAFF. In nucleotides, the CDR3 is TGTACCAGTAGAACAGGGAACACTGAAGCTTTCTTT.